This T cell receptor (beta chain) derives from a study of blood T cell repertoires in COVID-19. Produced via immunoSEQ multiplex PCR; TCRdb's table is partial and in-frame only. The sample lists about 370,000 clones, 85% to 90% occurring once. V gave up 0 bases and J gave up 0 bases, with 8 bases separating them. Per germline, CDR1 SGHVS and CDR2 FNYEAQ. The CDR3 runs 15 residues. The cohort comprised adults aged about 18 to 90 years residing in about two dozen US areas. This chain joins TRBV7-6 and TRBJ1-1; D not resolved. The sequenced sample consisted of PBMCs or T cells enriched from blood (not recorded which). This TCR was recovered from a man between 18 and 29 years old who had recovered from COVID-19. In DNA, the CDR3 is TGTGCCAGCAGCTTAGCCCCGGAGATGAACACTGAAGCTTTCTTT. Its translation: CASSLAPEMNTEAFF. Based on the CDR3 plus reference TRBV7-6 and TRBJ1-1, the full variable domain is GAGVSQSPRYKVTKRGQDVALRCDPISGHVSLYWYRQALGQGPEFLTYFNYEAQQDKSGLPNDRFSAERPEGSISTLTIQRTEQRDSAMYRCASSLAPEMNTEAFFGQGTRLTVV.